This TCR beta chain was sequenced in a study of T cells after yellow fever vaccination. Overall study findings and caveats: Most clones from primary vaccination were detected again post-booster (roughly 96% CD4, roughly 85% CD8). Secondary responses were weaker yet peaked faster, day 5 versus 15. Researchers noted that a small share of clonotypes showed up in both CD4 and CD8 compartments.

In making TCR cDNA, 5'RACE template switching added a universal primer site and UMIs to it. MiXCR, applied by TCRdb to the 5' RACE reads, yields one record per CDR3 protein. Here the sample spans some 350,000 distinct CDR3 sequences, about 6% being singletons. Notes on this clonotype: Its antigen is undetermined.

The CDR3 has 13 residues. The germline V gene encodes CDR1 MNHEY and CDR2 SMNVEV (reference sequence). V dropped 5 bases and J dropped 8 bases, with 15 bases sitting between them. This specimen consisted of PBMCs, obtained 5 days after the yellow fever booster vaccination. The source is a man under 40 who received the YFV17D yellow fever vaccine. V is TRBV27 and J is TRBJ1-2; a possible D gene is TRBD1 (6 bases). CDR3 in DNA: TGTGCCAGCAGTCAGGGGACCCCGCAGGGCTACACCTTC. It is translated as CASSQGTPQGYTF.